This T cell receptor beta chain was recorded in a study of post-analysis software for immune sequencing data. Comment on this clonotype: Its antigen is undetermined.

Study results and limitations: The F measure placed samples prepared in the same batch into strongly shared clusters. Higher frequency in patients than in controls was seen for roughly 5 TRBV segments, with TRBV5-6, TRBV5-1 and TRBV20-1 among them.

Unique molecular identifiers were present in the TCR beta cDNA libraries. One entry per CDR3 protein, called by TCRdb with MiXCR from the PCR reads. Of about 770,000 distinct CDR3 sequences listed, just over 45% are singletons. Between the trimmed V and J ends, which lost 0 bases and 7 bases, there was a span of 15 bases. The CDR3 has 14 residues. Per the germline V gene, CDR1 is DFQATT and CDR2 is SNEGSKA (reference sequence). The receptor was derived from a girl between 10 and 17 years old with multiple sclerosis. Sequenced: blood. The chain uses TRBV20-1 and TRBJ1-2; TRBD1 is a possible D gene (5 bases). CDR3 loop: CSARDGRDSSGYTF. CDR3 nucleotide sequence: TGCAGTGCTAGAGATGGCAGGGACTCTAGTGGCTACACCTTC.